These T cell receptor beta chains were read from a single sample in a study of blood T cell repertoires in COVID-19. Generated by immunoSEQ multiplex PCR, the TCRdb table keeps only in-frame clones and is missing some. The sample consists of approximately 60,000 clones, around 80% of them appearing once. Material for sequencing was peripheral blood. Receptors were obtained from a man in his 60s with COVID-19, enrolled during active disease. Both conserved end residues are part of each CDR3. A D gene is named only where the DNA matches it firmly. Clone size is shown for a subset of rows, as once, few, many or a class of expanded clone.

j_gene: TRBJ2-1
d_gene: TRBD2
v_gene: TRBV19
abundance: NA
CDR3nt: TGTGCCAGTACCCCTAGCGGGGGGGCGGGCAATGAGCAGTTCTTC
CDR3aa: CASTPSGGAGNEQFF

j_gene: TRBJ2-1
d_gene: TRBD2
v_gene: TRBV9
abundance: NA
CDR3nt: TGTGCCAGCAGCGTGGGCGGGAGTTACAATGAGCAGTTCTTC
CDR3aa: CASSVGGSYNEQFF

j_gene: TRBJ2-5
d_gene: NA
v_gene: TRBV7-9
abundance: NA
CDR3nt: TGTGCCAGCAACCTCCCGGGTGAGACCCAGTACTTC
CDR3aa: CASNLPGETQYF

j_gene: TRBJ2-4
d_gene: TRBD1
v_gene: TRBV7-3
abundance: NA
CDR3nt: TGTGCCAGCAGCTCCCAGTTTAGCAACCGGACAGGGGCGGAGTTAGCCAAAAACATTCAGTACTTC
CDR3aa: CASSSQFSNRTGAELAKNIQYF

j_gene: TRBJ2-7
d_gene: NA
v_gene: TRBV15
abundance: NA
CDR3nt: TGTGCCACCAGCAGAGATAGGGGCTACGAGCAGTACTTC
CDR3aa: CATSRDRGYEQYF

j_gene: TRBJ2-7
d_gene: TRBD2
v_gene: TRBV28
abundance: NA
CDR3nt: TGTGCCAGCAGTACACCCGGACTAGCGGGGGGCTACGAGCAGTACTTC
CDR3aa: CASSTPGLAGGYEQYF

j_gene: TRBJ1-4
d_gene: NA
v_gene: TRBV5-1
abundance: few
CDR3nt: TGCGCCAGCAGCTTGGGGCAGAGAGGTGAAAAACTGTTTTTT
CDR3aa: CASSLGQRGEKLFF

j_gene: TRBJ1-1
d_gene: NA
v_gene: TRBV27
abundance: NA
CDR3nt: TGTGCCAGCAGTTTGAGAGGGGGGGCCGGCACTGAAGCTTTCTTT
CDR3aa: CASSLRGGAGTEAFF

j_gene: TRBJ1-1
d_gene: NA
v_gene: TRBV28
abundance: NA
CDR3nt: TGTGCCAGCCTCAGGGAGGGGACTGAAGCTTTCTTT
CDR3aa: CASLREGTEAFF

j_gene: TRBJ2-5
d_gene: TRBD2
v_gene: TRBV5-4
abundance: NA
CDR3nt: TGTGCCAGCAGCCGTACTAGCGGGGGGGCCCGAGAGACCCAGTACTTC
CDR3aa: CASSRTSGGARETQYF

j_gene: TRBJ2-6
d_gene: TRBD1
v_gene: TRBV5-6
abundance: NA
CDR3nt: TGTGCCAGCACCGACGGAGAGGGGGCAGTCCCTGGGGCCAACGTCCTGACTTTC
CDR3aa: CASTDGEGAVPGANVLTF

j_gene: TRBJ2-7
d_gene: TRBD2
v_gene: TRBV28
abundance: NA
CDR3nt: TGTGCCAGCAGTTTGGGAGGGTACGAGCAGTACTTC
CDR3aa: CASSLGGYEQYF

j_gene: TRBJ1-4
d_gene: NA
v_gene: TRBV9
abundance: NA
CDR3nt: TGTGCCAGCAGCATTGGGGGGGCGCCGGATGAAAAACTGTTTTTT
CDR3aa: CASSIGGAPDEKLFF

j_gene: TRBJ1-2
d_gene: TRBD1
v_gene: TRBV28
abundance: NA
CDR3nt: TGTGCCAGCAGTCCCGGGAGAGGGGGCTTTATTCACTATGGCTACACCTTC
CDR3aa: CASSPGRGGFIHYGYTF

j_gene: TRBJ1-2
d_gene: NA
v_gene: TRBV6-6
abundance: NA
CDR3nt: TGTGCCAGCGGTTTTACGAGGGGGGGCTACACCTTC
CDR3aa: CASGFTRGGYTF

j_gene: TRBJ2-5
d_gene: NA
v_gene: TRBV11-3
abundance: NA
CDR3nt: TGTGCCAGCAGCTTCTCACTAAACCAAGAGACCCAGTACTTC
CDR3aa: CASSFSLNQETQYF

j_gene: TRBJ2-1
d_gene: NA
v_gene: TRBV27
abundance: NA
CDR3nt: TGTGCCAGCAGTTCCAAACCACAGGGAGTTAAGTTCTTC
CDR3aa: CASSSKPQGVKFF

j_gene: TRBJ1-1
d_gene: NA
v_gene: TRBV3-1/TRBV3-2
abundance: NA
CDR3nt: TGTGCCAGCAGCCATGACAGCATCACTGAAGCTTTCTTT
CDR3aa: CASSHDSITEAFF

j_gene: TRBJ2-1
d_gene: NA
v_gene: TRBV28
abundance: NA
CDR3nt: TGTGCCAGCGGGAGCAGGAACAATGAGCAGTTCTTC
CDR3aa: CASGSRNNEQFF

j_gene: TRBJ2-7
d_gene: TRBD1
v_gene: TRBV30
abundance: NA
CDR3nt: TGTGCCTGGGCGGGACAGGGGTACGCCTACGAGCAGTACTTC
CDR3aa: CAWAGQGYAYEQYF

j_gene: TRBJ1-6
d_gene: NA
v_gene: TRBV6-1
abundance: NA
CDR3nt: TGTGCCAGCAGTGAAGTGCCGCAGGGTTCACCCCTCCACTTT
CDR3aa: CASSEVPQGSPLHF

j_gene: TRBJ2-4
d_gene: NA
v_gene: TRBV9
abundance: NA
CDR3nt: TGTGCCAGCAGCGTAACTTCGGCGCTGCGGCCCCGATTAGCCAAAAACATTCAGTACTTC
CDR3aa: CASSVTSALRPRLAKNIQYF

j_gene: TRBJ1-1
d_gene: TRBD1
v_gene: TRBV9
abundance: NA
CDR3nt: TGTGCCAGCAGCGCCGACAGGGGTAGGACTGAAGCTTTCTTT
CDR3aa: CASSADRGRTEAFF

j_gene: TRBJ1-6
d_gene: NA
v_gene: TRBV5-1
abundance: few
CDR3nt: TGCGCCAGCAGCTTGGGGACTGGAGGTGGTTCACCCCTCCACTTT
CDR3aa: CASSLGTGGGSPLHF

j_gene: TRBJ1-5
d_gene: NA
v_gene: TRBV6-1
abundance: NA
CDR3nt: TGTGCCAGCAGTGAACAGGGGAATATCGGTCAGCCCCAGCATTTT
CDR3aa: CASSEQGNIGQPQHF

j_gene: TRBJ2-1
d_gene: TRBD2
v_gene: TRBV27
abundance: NA
CDR3nt: TGTGCCAGCAGCCTCAGCGGGAGCCTCTACAATGAGCAGTTCTTC
CDR3aa: CASSLSGSLYNEQFF

j_gene: TRBJ1-5
d_gene: NA
v_gene: TRBV7-2
abundance: once
CDR3nt: TGTGCCAGCAGCGGGGCAGATCAGCCCCAGCATTTT
CDR3aa: CASSGADQPQHF

j_gene: TRBJ2-2
d_gene: TRBD1
v_gene: TRBV12-5
abundance: NA
CDR3nt: TGTGCTAGTGGTAACAACTACCGGGACAGGGGGAACACCGGGGAGCTGTTTTTT
CDR3aa: CASGNNYRDRGNTGELFF

j_gene: TRBJ2-2
d_gene: TRBD2
v_gene: TRBV24-1
abundance: NA
CDR3nt: TGTGCCACCAGTGATTACCCCGGGACTAGCGGTACCGGGGAGCTGTTTTTT
CDR3aa: CATSDYPGTSGTGELFF

j_gene: TRBJ2-7
d_gene: NA
v_gene: TRBV7-2
abundance: few
CDR3nt: TGTGCCAGCAGCTTAGACATCGGGAGCTCCTACGAGCAGTACTTC
CDR3aa: CASSLDIGSSYEQYF

j_gene: TRBJ1-1
d_gene: NA
v_gene: TRBV11-2
abundance: NA
CDR3nt: TGTGCCACGTCTAGGGGTACGAACACTGAAGCTTTCTTT
CDR3aa: CATSRGTNTEAFF

j_gene: TRBJ2-6
d_gene: TRBD1
v_gene: TRBV30
abundance: NA
CDR3nt: TGTGCCTGGAGTCTAGGACAGGGCTCAGGAGGGGCCAACGTCCTGACTTTC
CDR3aa: CAWSLGQGSGGANVLTF

j_gene: TRBJ2-5
d_gene: TRBD1
v_gene: TRBV11-3
abundance: few
CDR3nt: TGTGCCAGCAGCATAGGACAGGGCGGGGTTCCGGAGACCCAGTACTTC
CDR3aa: CASSIGQGGVPETQYF

j_gene: TRBJ2-1
d_gene: TRBD2
v_gene: TRBV5-1
abundance: NA
CDR3nt: TGCGCCAGCAGCCTATTAGCGGGAGTCGCCAATGAGCAGTTCTTC
CDR3aa: CASSLLAGVANEQFF

j_gene: TRBJ2-2
d_gene: NA
v_gene: TRBV27
abundance: NA
CDR3nt: TGTGCCAGCAGCCCACGATCCGACTCCGTTACCGGGGAGCTGTTTTTT
CDR3aa: CASSPRSDSVTGELFF

j_gene: TRBJ2-3
d_gene: TRBD2
v_gene: TRBV7-4
abundance: NA
CDR3nt: TGTGCCAGCAGCCCACGAGGTAGCGGGAGGGTAATCCTTACCTTTGATACGCAGTATTTT
CDR3aa: CASSPRGSGRVILTFDTQYF

j_gene: TRBJ1-4
d_gene: TRBD1
v_gene: TRBV27
abundance: NA
CDR3nt: TGTGCCAGCAATGTGCTGGGACAGGGCAATGAAAAACTGTTTTTT
CDR3aa: CASNVLGQGNEKLFF

j_gene: TRBJ1-3
d_gene: NA
v_gene: TRBV7-9
abundance: few
CDR3nt: TGTGCCAGCAGCCGCGACGGGGACTCTGGAAACACCATATATTTT
CDR3aa: CASSRDGDSGNTIYF

j_gene: TRBJ2-7
d_gene: NA
v_gene: TRBV21-1
abundance: few
CDR3nt: TGTGCCAGCAGCATTAGGGGACTTTCCGAGCAGTACTTC
CDR3aa: CASSIRGLSEQYF

j_gene: TRBJ2-7
d_gene: NA
v_gene: TRBV14
abundance: NA
CDR3nt: TGTGCCAGCAGTGATAAGACAGCCTACTACGAGCAGTACTTC
CDR3aa: CASSDKTAYYEQYF

j_gene: TRBJ2-4
d_gene: NA
v_gene: TRBV10-2
abundance: NA
CDR3nt: TGCGCCAGCAGTGAGTCGAAGCTTAGCTTTAAGTACTTC
CDR3aa: CASSESKLSFKYF

j_gene: TRBJ2-1
d_gene: NA
v_gene: TRBV7-2
abundance: NA
CDR3nt: TGTGCCAGCAGCTTAGGGGACACCTCGATTGAGCAGTTCTTC
CDR3aa: CASSLGDTSIEQFF

j_gene: TRBJ2-6
d_gene: NA
v_gene: TRBV3-1/TRBV3-2
abundance: NA
CDR3nt: TGTGCCAGCAGCCAAGGGTACAACTCTGGGGCCAACGTCCTGACTTTC
CDR3aa: CASSQGYNSGANVLTF

j_gene: TRBJ2-3
d_gene: TRBD2
v_gene: TRBV6-5
abundance: NA
CDR3nt: TGTGCCAGCCAGCGGGGTTCGGATACGCAGTATTTT
CDR3aa: CASQRGSDTQYF

j_gene: TRBJ1-1
d_gene: NA
v_gene: TRBV5-1
abundance: NA
CDR3nt: TGCGCCAGCAGCCCGGGAGAATGGGTCACTGAAGCTTTCTTT
CDR3aa: CASSPGEWVTEAFF

j_gene: TRBJ1-6
d_gene: NA
v_gene: TRBV30
abundance: NA
CDR3nt: TGTGCCTGGAGTGTACCGGGTTCGTTAAATTCACCCCTCCACTTT
CDR3aa: CAWSVPGSLNSPLHF